This T cell receptor beta chain was retrieved from a study of OX40 agonist ivuxolimab in advanced cancers. Study context: In this trial design, patients received ivuxolimab intravenously at 0.01 to 10 mg/kg every 2 weeks.

Deletions cut 3 bases from V and 4 bases from J, with 12 bases between. This CDR3 contains 14 residues. Germline V CDR1 and CDR2: MDHEN, SYDVKM. The protocol was immunoSEQ multiplex PCR, while the TCRdb copy is restricted to in-frame clones and leaves out a portion. The sample shows some 69,000 clones, roughly 90% of them seen only once. Autoimmune disease history or systemic immunosuppression led to patient exclusion. The chain uses TRBV28 and TRBJ1-1, with D possibly matching TRBD1 (6 bases). The sequence came from an adult with an advanced solid tumor such as melanoma, head and neck, liver or kidney cancer. The input for sequencing was CD4+ or CD8+ T cells sorted from blood, taken in a trial of the OX40 agonist ivuxolimab. CDR3 sequence reads: CASSFLRGSTEAFF. In DNA, the CDR3 is TGTGCCAGCAGTTTCCTGAGGGGGAGCACTGAAGCTTTCTTT.